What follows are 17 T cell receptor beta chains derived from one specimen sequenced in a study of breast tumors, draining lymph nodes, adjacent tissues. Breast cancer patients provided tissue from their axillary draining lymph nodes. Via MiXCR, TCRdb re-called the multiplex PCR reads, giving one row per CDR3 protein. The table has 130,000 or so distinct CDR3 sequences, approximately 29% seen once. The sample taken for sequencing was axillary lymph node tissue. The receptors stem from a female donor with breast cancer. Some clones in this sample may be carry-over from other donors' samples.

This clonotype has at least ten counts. CDR3 DNA: TGCAGTGCTCGGATAGGGGGAGGGAACACCGGGGAGCTGTTTTTT. Translating it yields CSARIGGGNTGELFF. The V and J genes are TRBV20-1 and TRBJ2-2; perhaps D is TRBD1 or TRBD2 (6 bases each). The CDR3 is 15 amino acids. Germline CDR1 reads DFQATT; CDR2 reads SNEGSKA (reference sequence). The V end was cut by 5 bases, the J end by 1 base, with 14 bases between.

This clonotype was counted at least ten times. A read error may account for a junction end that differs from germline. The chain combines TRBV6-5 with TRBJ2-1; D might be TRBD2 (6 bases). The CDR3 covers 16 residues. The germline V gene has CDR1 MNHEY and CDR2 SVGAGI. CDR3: CASSHSGVTSYNEQFF. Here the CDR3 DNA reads TGTGCCAGCAGTCACTCGGGGGTGACCTCCTACAATGAGCAGTTCTTC.

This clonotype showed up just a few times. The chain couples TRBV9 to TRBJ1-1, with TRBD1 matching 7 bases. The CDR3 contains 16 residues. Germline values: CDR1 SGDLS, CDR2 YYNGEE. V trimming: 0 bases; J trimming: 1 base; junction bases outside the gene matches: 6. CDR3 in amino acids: CASSVATGTANTEAFF. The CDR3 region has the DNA TGTGCCAGCAGCGTAGCTACTGGGACAGCGAACACTGAAGCTTTCTTT.

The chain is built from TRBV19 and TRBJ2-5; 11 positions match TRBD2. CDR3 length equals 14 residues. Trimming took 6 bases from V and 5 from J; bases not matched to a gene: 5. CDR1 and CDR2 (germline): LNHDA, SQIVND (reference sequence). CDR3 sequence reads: CASRDGLAGETQYF. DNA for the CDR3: TGTGCCAGTAGAGATGGACTAGCGGGTGAGACCCAGTACTTC.

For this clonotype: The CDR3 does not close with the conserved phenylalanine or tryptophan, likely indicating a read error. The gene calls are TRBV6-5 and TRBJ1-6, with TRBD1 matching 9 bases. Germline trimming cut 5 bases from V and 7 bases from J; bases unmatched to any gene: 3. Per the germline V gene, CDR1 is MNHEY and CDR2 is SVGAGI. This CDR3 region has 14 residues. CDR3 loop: CASSPGQGNSPLHC. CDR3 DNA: TGTGCCAGCAGTCCGGGACAGGGAAATTCACCCCTCCACTGT.

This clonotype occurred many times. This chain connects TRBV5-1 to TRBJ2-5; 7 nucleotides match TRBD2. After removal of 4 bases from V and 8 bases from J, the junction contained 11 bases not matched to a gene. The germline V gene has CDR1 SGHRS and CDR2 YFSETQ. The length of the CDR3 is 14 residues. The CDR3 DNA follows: TGCGCCAGCAGCGAAGGACTAGGGCGGGACACCCAGTACTTC. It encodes CASSEGLGRDTQYF.

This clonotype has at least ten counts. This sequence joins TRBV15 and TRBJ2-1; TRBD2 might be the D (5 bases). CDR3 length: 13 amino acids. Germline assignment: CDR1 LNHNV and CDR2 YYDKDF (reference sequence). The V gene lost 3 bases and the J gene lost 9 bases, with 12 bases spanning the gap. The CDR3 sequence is CATSSHSGGEQFF. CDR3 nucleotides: TGTGCCACCAGCAGCCATTCCGGAGGTGAGCAGTTCTTC.

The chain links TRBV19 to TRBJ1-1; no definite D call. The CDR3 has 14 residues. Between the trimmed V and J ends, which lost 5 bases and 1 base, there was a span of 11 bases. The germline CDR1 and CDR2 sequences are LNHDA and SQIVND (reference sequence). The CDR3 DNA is TGTGCCAGTAGTGTTAAGGCCGCGAACACTGAAGCTTTCTTT. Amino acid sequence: CASSVKAANTEAFF.

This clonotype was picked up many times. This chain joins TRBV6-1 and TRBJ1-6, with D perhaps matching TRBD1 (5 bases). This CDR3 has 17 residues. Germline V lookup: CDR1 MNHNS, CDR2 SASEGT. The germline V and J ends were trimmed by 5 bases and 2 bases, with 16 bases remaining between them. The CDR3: CASSQPLSGAYNSPLHF. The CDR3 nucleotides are TGTGCCAGCAGTCAACCCCTTTCGGGGGCCTATAATTCACCCCTCCACTTT.

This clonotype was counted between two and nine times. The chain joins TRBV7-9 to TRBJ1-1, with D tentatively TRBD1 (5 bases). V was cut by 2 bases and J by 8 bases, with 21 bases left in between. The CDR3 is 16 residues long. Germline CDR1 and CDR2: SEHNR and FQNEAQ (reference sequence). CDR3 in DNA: TGTGCCAGCAGCTTAAACTTTGGTGACAGCTCCGCGGAAGCTTTCTTT. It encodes CASSLNFGDSSAEAFF.

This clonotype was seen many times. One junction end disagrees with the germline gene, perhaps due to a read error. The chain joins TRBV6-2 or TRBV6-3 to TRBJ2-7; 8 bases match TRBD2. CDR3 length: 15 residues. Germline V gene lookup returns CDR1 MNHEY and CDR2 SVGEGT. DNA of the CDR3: TGTGCCAGCAGTACCCGCGCGGGGGGCCTGAGAGGGAGTCGTTTC. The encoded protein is CASSTRAGGLRGSRF.

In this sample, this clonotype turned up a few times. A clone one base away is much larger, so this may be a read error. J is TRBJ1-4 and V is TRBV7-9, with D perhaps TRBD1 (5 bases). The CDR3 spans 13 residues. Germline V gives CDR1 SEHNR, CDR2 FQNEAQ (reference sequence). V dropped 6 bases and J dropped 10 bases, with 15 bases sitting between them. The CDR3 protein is CASSWGEGVKLFF. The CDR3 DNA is TGTGCCAGCAGTTGGGGGGAAGGTGTAAAACTGTTTTTT.

The CDR3 nucleotides are TGCAGTGCTATGATGCTGGGGGTACACGAGCAGTACGTC. As protein: CSAMMLGVHEQYV. The V call is TRBV20-1, the J call TRBJ2-7; D may be TRBD1 or TRBD2 (5 bases each). The CDR3 has 13 amino acids. CDR1 is DFQATT, CDR2 SNEGSKA, per germline (reference sequence). V lost 4 bases and J 5 bases, leaving 15 bases between the germline ends.

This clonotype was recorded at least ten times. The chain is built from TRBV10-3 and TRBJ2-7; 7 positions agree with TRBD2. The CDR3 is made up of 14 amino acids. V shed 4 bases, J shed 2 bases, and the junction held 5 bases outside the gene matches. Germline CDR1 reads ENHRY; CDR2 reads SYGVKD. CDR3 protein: CAISVVSGAYEQYF. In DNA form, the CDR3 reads TGTGCCATCAGTGTGGTGAGCGGGGCCTACGAGCAGTACTTC.

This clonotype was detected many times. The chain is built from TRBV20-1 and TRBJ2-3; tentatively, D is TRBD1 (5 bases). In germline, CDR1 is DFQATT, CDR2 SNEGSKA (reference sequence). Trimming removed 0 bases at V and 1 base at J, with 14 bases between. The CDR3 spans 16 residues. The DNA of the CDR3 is TGCAGTGCTAGAGATTCGAGCAGGGAAGGCACAGATACGCAGTATTTT. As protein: CSARDSSREGTDTQYF.

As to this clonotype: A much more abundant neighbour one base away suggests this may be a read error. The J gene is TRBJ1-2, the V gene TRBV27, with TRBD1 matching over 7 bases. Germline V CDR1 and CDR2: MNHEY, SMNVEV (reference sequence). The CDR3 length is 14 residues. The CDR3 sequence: CASRAEGQTYGHTF. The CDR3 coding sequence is TGTGCCAGCAGAGCCGAGGGACAGACATATGGCCACACCTTC.

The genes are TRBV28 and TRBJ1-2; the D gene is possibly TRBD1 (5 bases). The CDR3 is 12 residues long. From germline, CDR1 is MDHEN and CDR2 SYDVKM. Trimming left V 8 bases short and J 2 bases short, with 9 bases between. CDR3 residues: CASGRGNYGYTF. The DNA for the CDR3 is TGTGCCAGCGGAAGGGGCAACTATGGCTACACCTTC.